This T cell receptor beta chain was documented in a study of cytomegalovirus exposure and HLA in healthy donors. Findings and limits, study-wide: Sequencing likely caused a cluster of highly shared sequence variants.

PCR was performed using 60 Vbeta and 13 Jbeta primers. Sequencing used immunoSEQ multiplex PCR; TCRdb keeps in-frame clones, though not all of them. The table shows nearly 110,000 clones, with 81% occurring only once. Germline V gene sequence: CDR1 ENHRY, CDR2 SYGVKD. The CDR3 sequence is 16 residues long. V was shortened by 0 bases and J by 4 bases, with 16 bases between the two germline ends. Turning to this clone: Its antigen is not known.

The receptor comes from a young man in good health and CMV-seronegative. The source material was PBMCs. The chain recombines TRBV10-3 with TRBJ2-7; possibly TRBD1 for D (6 bases). CDR3 amino acids: CAISESTQGTLYEQYF. CDR3 coding DNA: TGTGCCATCAGTGAGTCGACGCAGGGGACCCTGTACGAGCAGTACTTC.